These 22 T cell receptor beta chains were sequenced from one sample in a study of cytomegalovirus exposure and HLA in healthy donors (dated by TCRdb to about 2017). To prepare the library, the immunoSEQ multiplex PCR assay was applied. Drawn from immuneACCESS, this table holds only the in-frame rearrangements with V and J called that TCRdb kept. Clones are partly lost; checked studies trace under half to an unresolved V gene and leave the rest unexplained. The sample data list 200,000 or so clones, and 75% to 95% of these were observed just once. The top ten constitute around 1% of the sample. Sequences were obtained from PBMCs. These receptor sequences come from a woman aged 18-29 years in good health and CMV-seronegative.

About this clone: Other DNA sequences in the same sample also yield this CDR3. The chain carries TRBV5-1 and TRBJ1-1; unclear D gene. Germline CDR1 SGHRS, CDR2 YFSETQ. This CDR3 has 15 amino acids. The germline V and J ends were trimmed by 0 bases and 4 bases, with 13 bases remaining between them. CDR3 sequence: CASSLASGSGTEAFF. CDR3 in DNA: TGCGCCAGCAGCTTGGCCTCCGGGAGTGGCACTGAAGCTTTCTTT.

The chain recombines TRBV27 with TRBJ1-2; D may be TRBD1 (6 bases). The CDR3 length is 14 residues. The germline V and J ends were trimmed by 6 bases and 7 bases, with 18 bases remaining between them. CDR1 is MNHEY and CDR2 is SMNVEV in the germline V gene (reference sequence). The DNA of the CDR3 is TGTGCCAGCAGCCCAGGGGCAGCGCTGCCTGGCTACACCTTC. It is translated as CASSPGAALPGYTF.

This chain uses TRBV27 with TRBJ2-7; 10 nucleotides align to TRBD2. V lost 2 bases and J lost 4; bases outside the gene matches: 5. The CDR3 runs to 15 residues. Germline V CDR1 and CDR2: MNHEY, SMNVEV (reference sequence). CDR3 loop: CASSLTGTSAYEQYF. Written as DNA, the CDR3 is TGTGCCAGCAGTTTAACCGGGACTAGCGCATACGAGCAGTACTTC.

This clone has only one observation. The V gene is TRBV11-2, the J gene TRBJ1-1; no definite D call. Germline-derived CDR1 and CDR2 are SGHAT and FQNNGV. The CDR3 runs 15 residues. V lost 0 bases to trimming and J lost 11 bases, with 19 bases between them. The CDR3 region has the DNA TGTGCCAGCAGCTTAGAATCTTCCGGGAGATCAACGGCTTTCTTT. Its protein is CASSLESSGRSTAFF.

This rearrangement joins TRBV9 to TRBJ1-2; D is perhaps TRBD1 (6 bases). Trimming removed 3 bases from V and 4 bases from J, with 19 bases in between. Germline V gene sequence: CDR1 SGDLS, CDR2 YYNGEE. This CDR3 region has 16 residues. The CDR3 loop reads CASSGGGSRISYGYTF. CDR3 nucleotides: TGTGCCAGCAGCGGAGGGGGTTCACGCATATCCTATGGCTACACCTTC.

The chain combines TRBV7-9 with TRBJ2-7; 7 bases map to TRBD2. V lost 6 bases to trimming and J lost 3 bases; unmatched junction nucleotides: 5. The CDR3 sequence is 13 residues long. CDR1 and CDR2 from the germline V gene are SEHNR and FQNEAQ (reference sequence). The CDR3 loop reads CASSREVDYEQYF. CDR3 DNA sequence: TGTGCCAGCAGTCGGGAGGTCGACTACGAGCAGTACTTC. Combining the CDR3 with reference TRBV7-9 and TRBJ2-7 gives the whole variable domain DTGVSQNPRHKITKRGQNVTFRCDPISEHNRLYWYRQTLGQGPEFLTYFQNEAQLEKSRLLSDRFSAERPKGSFSTLEIQRTEQGDSAMYLCASSREVDYEQYFGPGTRLTVT.

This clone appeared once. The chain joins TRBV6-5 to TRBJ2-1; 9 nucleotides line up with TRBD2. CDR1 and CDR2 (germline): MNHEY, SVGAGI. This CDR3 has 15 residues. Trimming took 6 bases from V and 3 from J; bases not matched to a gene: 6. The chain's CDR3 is CASRGIAGVYNEQFF. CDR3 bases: TGTGCCAGCAGGGGGATAGCGGGAGTCTACAATGAGCAGTTCTTC.

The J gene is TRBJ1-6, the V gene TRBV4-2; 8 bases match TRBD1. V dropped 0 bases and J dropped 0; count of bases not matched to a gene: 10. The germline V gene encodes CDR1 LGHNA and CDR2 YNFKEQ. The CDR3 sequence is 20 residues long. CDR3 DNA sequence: TGTGCCAGCAGCCAAGAATGGTCCAGGGGGCTGAGCTCCTATAATTCACCCCTCCACTTT. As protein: CASSQEWSRGLSSYNSPLHF.

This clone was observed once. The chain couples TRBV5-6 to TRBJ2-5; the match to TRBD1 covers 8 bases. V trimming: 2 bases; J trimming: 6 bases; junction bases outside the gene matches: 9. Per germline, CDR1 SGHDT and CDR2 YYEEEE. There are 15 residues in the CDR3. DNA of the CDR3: TGTGCCAGCAGCTTCTCCGGGACAGGCGTGAAGACCCAGTACTTC. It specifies CASSFSGTGVKTQYF.

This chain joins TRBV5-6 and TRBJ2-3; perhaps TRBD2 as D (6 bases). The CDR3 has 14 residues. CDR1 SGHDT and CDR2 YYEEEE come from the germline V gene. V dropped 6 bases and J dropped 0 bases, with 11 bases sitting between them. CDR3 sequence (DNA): TGTGCCAGCAATGGGGACTTTAGCACAGATACGCAGTATTTT. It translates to CASNGDFSTDTQYF.

In nucleotides, the CDR3 is TGTGCCAGCAGTTTCTCGGGGGGGTATTTATACGAGCAGTACTTC. It yields the protein CASSFSGGYLYEQYF. The V gene is TRBV27, the J gene TRBJ2-7; 8 nucleotides line up with TRBD2. CDR3 size: 15 residues. The J segment lost 4 bases and the V segment lost 3 bases, leaving 8 bases of the junction unmatched. The germline CDR1 and CDR2 sequences are MNHEY and SMNVEV (reference sequence).

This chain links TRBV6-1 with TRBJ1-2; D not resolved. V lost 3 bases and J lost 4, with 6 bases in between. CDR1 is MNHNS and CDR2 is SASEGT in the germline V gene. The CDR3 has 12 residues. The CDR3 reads CASSETLYGYTF. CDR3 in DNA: TGTGCCAGCAGTGAGACACTCTATGGCTACACCTTC.

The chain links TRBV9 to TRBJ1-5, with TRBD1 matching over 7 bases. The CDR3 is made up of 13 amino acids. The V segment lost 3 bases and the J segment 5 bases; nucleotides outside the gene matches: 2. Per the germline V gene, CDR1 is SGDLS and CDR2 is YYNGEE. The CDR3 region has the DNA TGTGCCAGCAGCGGGGACAGCCATCAGCCCCAGCATTTT. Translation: CASSGDSHQPQHF.

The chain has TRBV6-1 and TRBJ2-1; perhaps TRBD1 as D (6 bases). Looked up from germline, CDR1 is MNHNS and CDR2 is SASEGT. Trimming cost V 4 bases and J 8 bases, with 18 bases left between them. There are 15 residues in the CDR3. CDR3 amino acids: CASSGTGNLGHEQFF. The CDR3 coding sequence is TGTGCCAGCAGTGGCACAGGGAACCTGGGCCATGAGCAGTTCTTC.

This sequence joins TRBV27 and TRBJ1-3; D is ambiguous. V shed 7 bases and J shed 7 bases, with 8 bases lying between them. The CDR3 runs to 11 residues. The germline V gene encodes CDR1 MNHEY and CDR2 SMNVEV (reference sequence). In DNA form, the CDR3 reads TGTGCCAGCATCTTCTTGAACACCATATATTTT. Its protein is CASIFLNTIYF.

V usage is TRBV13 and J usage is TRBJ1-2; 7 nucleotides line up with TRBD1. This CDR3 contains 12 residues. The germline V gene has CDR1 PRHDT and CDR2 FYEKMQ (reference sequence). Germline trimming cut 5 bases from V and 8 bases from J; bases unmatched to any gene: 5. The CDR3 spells CASSQQGRGYTF. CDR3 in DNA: TGTGCCAGCAGCCAACAGGGGAGGGGCTACACCTTC.

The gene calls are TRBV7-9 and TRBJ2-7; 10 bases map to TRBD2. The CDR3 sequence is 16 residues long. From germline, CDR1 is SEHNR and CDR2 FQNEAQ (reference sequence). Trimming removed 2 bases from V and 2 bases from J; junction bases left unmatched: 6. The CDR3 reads CASSLRLAGVAYEQYF. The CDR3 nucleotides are TGTGCCAGCAGCTTACGGCTAGCGGGAGTTGCCTACGAGCAGTACTTC.

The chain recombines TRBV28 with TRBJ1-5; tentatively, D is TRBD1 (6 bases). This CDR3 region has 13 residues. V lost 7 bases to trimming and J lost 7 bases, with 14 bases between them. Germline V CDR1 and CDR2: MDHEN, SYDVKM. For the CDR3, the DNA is TGTGCCAGCAATACAGGGACCCAACAGCCCCAGCATTTT. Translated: CASNTGTQQPQHF.

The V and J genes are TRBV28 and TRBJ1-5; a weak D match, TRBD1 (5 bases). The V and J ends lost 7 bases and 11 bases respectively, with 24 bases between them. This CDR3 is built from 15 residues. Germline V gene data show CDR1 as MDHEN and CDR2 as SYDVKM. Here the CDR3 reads CASTPTGTAIKAQHF. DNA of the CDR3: TGTGCCAGCACGCCGACCGGGACTGCAATTAAGGCCCAGCATTTT.

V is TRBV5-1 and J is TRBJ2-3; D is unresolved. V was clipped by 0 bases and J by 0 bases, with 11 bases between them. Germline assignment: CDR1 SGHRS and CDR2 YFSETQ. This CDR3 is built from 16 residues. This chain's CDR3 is CASSLEIRSSTDTQYF. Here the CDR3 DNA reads TGCGCCAGCAGCTTGGAGATCAGGTCTAGCACAGATACGCAGTATTTT.

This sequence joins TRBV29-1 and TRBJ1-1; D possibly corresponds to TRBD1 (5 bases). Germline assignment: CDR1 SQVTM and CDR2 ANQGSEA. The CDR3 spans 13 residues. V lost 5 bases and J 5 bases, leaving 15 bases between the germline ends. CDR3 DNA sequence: TGCAGCGTTCGACCGGGGGGAAGGACTGAAGCTTTCTTT. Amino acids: CSVRPGGRTEAFF.

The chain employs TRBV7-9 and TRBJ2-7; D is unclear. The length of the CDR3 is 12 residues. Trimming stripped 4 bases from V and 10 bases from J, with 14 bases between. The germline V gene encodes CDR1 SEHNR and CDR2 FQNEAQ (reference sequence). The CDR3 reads CASSSLVPEQYF. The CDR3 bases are TGTGCCAGCAGCTCTCTAGTTCCCGAACAGTACTTC.